Listed here are 22 T cell receptor beta chains from one sample, sequenced in a study of breast tumors, draining lymph nodes, adjacent tissues. Samples came from axillary lymph nodes draining the breast cancer. TCRdb passed the multiplex PCR reads through MiXCR, listing each CDR3 protein once. Of 100,000 or so distinct CDR3 sequences in the sample, roughly 20% are singletons; the top ten hold more than 0.9%. Sequenced: axillary lymph node tissue. Receptors originate from a female donor with breast cancer. Some clones in this sample may be carry-over from other donors' samples.

There are many counts of this clonotype. This chain links TRBV4-1 with TRBJ2-2; TRBD1 is a possible D gene (6 bases). Germline values: CDR1 MGHRA, CDR2 YSYEKL. V was cut by 1 base and J by 8 bases, with 14 bases left in between. CDR3 length: 15 amino acids. CDR3 sequence: CASSQGVWGQGELFF. The CDR3, as DNA: TGCGCCAGCAGCCAAGGAGTGTGGGGGCAGGGGGAGCTGTTTTTT.

On this clonotype: A junction end diverges from the germline sequence, so it may reflect a read error. The V call is TRBV6-6, the J call TRBJ1-5, with D unclear. CDR3 size: 16 residues. CDR1 is MNHNY and CDR2 is SVGAGI in the germline V gene (reference sequence). The CDR3 DNA sequence: TGTGCCAGCAGCCACCTAGGCCAGTATAGCAATCAGTCCCAGCATTTT. As protein: CASSHLGQYSNQSQHF.

This clonotype was picked up many times. This chain links TRBV10-3 with TRBJ2-7; 8 nucleotides align to TRBD2. V trimming: 4 bases; J trimming: 1 base; junction bases outside the gene matches: 3. The CDR3 has 14 residues. Germline V gene lookup returns CDR1 ENHRY and CDR2 SYGVKD. CDR3 nucleotide sequence: TGTGCCATCAGTGGAAGCGGGGGTTCCTACGAGCAGTACTTC. It codes for CAISGSGGSYEQYF.

This clonotype was observed a few times. Germline and junction disagree at one end, which may indicate a read error. V and J are TRBV6-1 and TRBJ2-2, with D maybe TRBD2 (6 bases). This CDR3 is built from 15 residues. CDR1 MNHNS and CDR2 SASEGT come from the germline V gene. CDR3 nucleotides: TGTGCCAGCATGGCCGTACAGGCTAACACCGGGGGGCTGTTTTTT. Translating gives CASMAVQANTGGLFF.

About this clonotype: This could be a read error, since a much larger clone is one nucleotide away. The rearrangement links TRBV6-1 to TRBJ2-7; D is possibly TRBD2 (7 bases). Germline V gene data show CDR1 as MNHNS and CDR2 as SASEGT. The CDR3 runs 17 residues. Deletions cut 1 base from V and 2 bases from J, with 18 bases between. CDR3 nucleotide sequence: TGTGCCAGCAGTGAAGGGAGAGGGGGGGGGCCGGCCTACGAGCAGTACTTC. Its protein is CASSEGRGGGPAYEQYF.

This clonotype turned up a few times. The chain joins TRBV11-2 to TRBJ2-1, with D perhaps TRBD2 (5 bases). Looked up from germline, CDR1 is SGHAT and CDR2 is FQNNGV. CDR3 length: 15 residues. Trimming shortened V by 1 base and J by 5 bases, and 12 bases separated the two germline ends. CDR3 in amino acids: CASSLAREWNNEQFF. CDR3 bases: TGTGCCAGCAGCTTAGCTCGGGAATGGAACAATGAGCAGTTCTTC. The full variable domain, completed using reference TRBV11-2 and TRBJ2-1, is EAGVAQSPRYKIIEKRQSVAFWCNPISGHATLYWYQQILGQGPKLLIQFQNNGVVDDSQLPKDRFSAERLKGVDSTLKIQPAKLEDSAVYLCASSLAREWNNEQFFGPGTRLTVL.

This clonotype was recorded many times. The rearrangement joins TRBV25-1 to TRBJ2-7; D could derive from TRBD1 or TRBD2 (5 bases each). CDR1 MGHDK and CDR2 SYGVNS come from the germline V gene. This CDR3 comprises 15 residues. Trimming removed 4 bases at V and 9 bases at J, with 22 bases between. DNA of the CDR3: TGTGCCAGCAGTGTTACCCGGGACGCCTCTCGACCGCAGTACTTC. Translated: CASSVTRDASRPQYF.

The chain joins TRBV11-3 to TRBJ2-3; D might be TRBD2 (5 bases). From germline, CDR1 is SGHNT and CDR2 YENEEA. The CDR3 extends over 16 amino acids. V lost 1 base and J 1 base, leaving 12 bases between the germline ends. The CDR3 is CASSLVRTRRTDTQYF. DNA for the CDR3: TGTGCCAGCAGCTTAGTGAGGACTCGACGCACAGATACGCAGTATTTT.

This clonotype was found many times. V gene TRBV7-8 combines with J gene TRBJ1-2; 7 positions agree with TRBD1. The CDR3 is 14 amino acids. J gave up 7 bases and V 0 bases, and 5 bases lay outside the gene matches. Looked up from germline, CDR1 is SGHVS and CDR2 is FQNEAQ. The CDR3 region is CASSLAQTGPGYTF. CDR3 nucleotides: TGTGCCAGCAGCTTAGCCCAGACAGGGCCTGGCTACACCTTC.

Many counts were recorded for this clonotype. V is TRBV20-1 and J is TRBJ1-3; perhaps TRBD1 as D (5 bases). The ends were cut back, 0 bases at V and 5 bases at J, with 11 bases in the middle. The CDR3 length is 14 residues. Per germline, CDR1 DFQATT and CDR2 SNEGSKA (reference sequence). DNA of the CDR3: TGCAGTGCTAGAGATCTAGTGGGGCGAAACACCATATATTTT. Translation gives CSARDLVGRNTIYF.

This clonotype was found many times. CDR3 bases: TGTGCCACACAGACAGGGTACACAGATACGCAGTATTTT. Amino acid sequence: CATQTGYTDTQYF. The chain joins TRBV15 to TRBJ2-3; 7 bases line up with TRBD1. CDR1 is LNHNV and CDR2 is YYDKDF in the germline V gene (reference sequence). With 9 bases clipped from V and 2 bases from J, the junction kept 5 bases outside the gene matches. The CDR3 has 13 amino acids.

This clonotype came up many times. The chain joins TRBV7-6 to TRBJ1-5; TRBD1 aligns across 7 bases. Germline values: CDR1 SGHVS, CDR2 FNYEAQ. This CDR3 comprises 16 residues. V lost 5 bases to trimming and J lost 0 bases; unmatched junction nucleotides: 7. CDR3 loop: CASSPQTGHSNQPQHF. For the CDR3, the DNA is TGTGCCAGCAGCCCTCAGACAGGGCATAGCAATCAGCCCCAGCATTTT. The variable domain in full, with the rest retrieved from reference TRBV7-6 and TRBJ1-5, is GAGVSQSPRYKVTKRGQDVALRCDPISGHVSLYWYRQALGQGPEFLTYFNYEAQQDKSGLPNDRFSAERPEGSISTLTIQRTEQRDSAMYRCASSPQTGHSNQPQHFGDGTRLSIL.

This clonotype has ten or more counts. The gene calls are TRBV29-1 and TRBJ2-3; 12 bases fit TRBD2. V lost 4 bases and J lost 8; bases outside the gene matches: 7. CDR3 size: 14 residues. CDR1 SQVTM and CDR2 ANQGSEA come from the germline V gene. CDR3 residues: CSVGATSGSSTQYF. CDR3 coding DNA: TGCAGCGTTGGGGCGACTAGCGGGAGTTCTACGCAGTATTTT.

This clonotype was found many times. The chain has TRBV7-6 and TRBJ2-3; D is perhaps TRBD2 (6 bases). Germline V gene sequence: CDR1 SGHVS, CDR2 FNYEAQ. The CDR3 is made up of 15 amino acids. V gave up 6 bases and J gave up 1 base, with 14 bases separating them. CDR3 amino acids: CASRKTGGGTDTQYF. The CDR3, as DNA: TGTGCCAGCAGGAAAACAGGAGGGGGCACAGATACGCAGTATTTT.

Ten or more counts support this clonotype. This chain links TRBV7-9 with TRBJ2-1; 11 nucleotides agree with TRBD2. The J segment lost 6 bases and the V segment lost 3 bases, leaving 7 bases of the junction unmatched. The germline V gene has CDR1 SEHNR and CDR2 FQNEAQ (reference sequence). CDR3 length: 16 amino acids. The CDR3 nucleotides read TGTGCCAGCAGCTTGCTTAGCGGGAGGGCACGCAATGAGCAGTTCTTC. As protein: CASSLLSGRARNEQFF.

This clonotype was observed many times. The V gene is TRBV6-1, the J gene TRBJ2-1; D is possibly TRBD1 or TRBD2 (6 bases each). V shed 7 bases and J shed 6 bases, with 13 bases lying between them. CDR3 size: 13 residues. CDR1 MNHNS and CDR2 SASEGT come from the germline V gene. CDR3 sequence: CASMTPGANEQFF. CDR3 DNA: TGTGCCAGCATGACCCCGGGGGCCAATGAGCAGTTCTTC.

The chain links TRBV5-1 to TRBJ2-5, with D hard to call. This CDR3 is built from 15 residues. Trimming shortened V by 0 bases and J by 2 bases, and 11 bases separated the two germline ends. The V gene's germline CDR1 is SGHRS and CDR2 YFSETQ. DNA for the CDR3: TGCGCCAGCAGCTTGGCCGCGGCGATTCAAGAGACCCAGTACTTC. This sequence encodes CASSLAAAIQETQYF.

This clonotype has a single count. V gene TRBV11-2 combines with J gene TRBJ1-3, with a weak D call TRBD1 (5 bases). The V gene lost 5 bases and the J gene lost 5 bases, with 16 bases spanning the gap. Germline loops: CDR1 SGHAT, CDR2 FQNNGV. The length of the CDR3 is 15 residues. DNA for the CDR3: TGTGCCAGCAGCCTCTCCGTAAAGGGGCGAAACACCATATATTTT. This codes for CASSLSVKGRNTIYF.

This clonotype was seen repeatedly, ten times or more. The chain employs TRBV20-1 and TRBJ2-5; D is perhaps TRBD1 (6 bases). This CDR3 contains 13 residues. The germline V gene encodes CDR1 DFQATT and CDR2 SNEGSKA (reference sequence). V dropped 5 bases and J dropped 2 bases, with 12 bases sitting between them. The CDR3 region has the DNA TGCAGTGCTGGTGAGGGGGTTCAAGAGACCCAGTACTTC. As protein: CSAGEGVQETQYF.

This clonotype was detected ten times or more. The rearrangement links TRBV7-2 to TRBJ1-3, with D possibly TRBD1 on 5 matching bases. The germline V and J ends were trimmed by 1 base and 3 bases, with 16 bases remaining between them. The CDR3 has 17 residues. The germline V gene encodes CDR1 SGHTA and CDR2 FQGNSA. This CDR3 reads CASSLEYGALSGNTIYF. Here the CDR3 DNA reads TGTGCCAGCAGCTTAGAGTACGGGGCCCTGAGTGGAAACACCATATATTTT.

This clonotype was seen many times. The chain uses TRBV20-1 and TRBJ1-2; weak D call: TRBD1 (5 bases). The CDR3 runs 14 residues. From germline, CDR1 is DFQATT and CDR2 SNEGSKA (reference sequence). V lost 2 bases and J lost 4, with 14 bases in between. CDR3 amino acids: CSARPGGDSYGYTF. The CDR3, as DNA: TGCAGTGCTAGACCAGGTGGGGACTCCTATGGCTACACCTTC.

Many counts were recorded for this clonotype. The V and J genes are TRBV11-2 and TRBJ1-2; D is uncertain. Germline V CDR1 and CDR2: SGHAT, FQNNGV. Trimming removed 5 bases at V and 8 bases at J, with 15 bases between. The CDR3 length is 13 residues. The CDR3 DNA follows: TGTGCCAGCAGCGTGGGAGTCCGAGAAGGCTACACCTTC. Encoded protein: CASSVGVREGYTF. Filled out from reference TRBV11-2 and TRBJ1-2, the complete variable domain reads EAGVAQSPRYKIIEKRQSVAFWCNPISGHATLYWYQQILGQGPKLLIQFQNNGVVDDSQLPKDRFSAERLKGVDSTLKIQPAKLEDSAVYLCASSVGVREGYTFGSGTRLTVV.